One sample yielded the 28 T cell receptor beta chains listed below, sequenced in a study of T cell responses to AZD1222 COVID-19 vaccine. Produced via immunoSEQ multiplex PCR; TCRdb's table is partial and in-frame only. The repertoire includes around 70,000 clones, more than 65% of them detected once, and approximately 20% sits in the top ten. Sequences were derived from peripheral blood, sampled on day 0 of MenACWY control vaccination. The receptors were sampled from an adult in good health.

This clone was found a few times. This chain uses TRBV6-5 with TRBJ2-7; D remains unclear. With 11 bases removed from V and 2 bases from J, the gap between germline ends came to 16 bases. CDR3 size: 13 residues. Germline CDR1 is MNHEY and CDR2 is SVGAGI. As DNA, the CDR3 is TGTGCCTCTGCAATGAGTTTTACCTACGAGCAGTACTTC. Protein sequence: CASAMSFTYEQYF.

The V and J genes are TRBV2 and TRBJ1-6; 8 nucleotides match TRBD1. Germline CDR1 is SNHLY and CDR2 is FYNNEI. This CDR3 contains 14 residues. V lost 6 bases to trimming and J lost 7 bases; unmatched junction nucleotides: 5. In DNA, the CDR3 is TGTGCCAGCAGCGGGGGGACAGGAAATTCACCCCTCCACTTT. Translated, it gives CASSGGTGNSPLHF. The full variable domain, in which reference TRBV2 and TRBJ1-6 provide the parts outside the CDR3, is EPEVTQTPSHQVTQMGQEVILRCVPISNHLYFYWYRQILGQKVEFLVSFYNNEISEKSEIFDDQFSVERPDGSNFTLKIRSTKLEDSAMYFCASSGGTGNSPLHFGNGTRLTVT.

The chain is built from TRBV2 and TRBJ1-1; TRBD1 might be the D (5 bases). Trimming pared 7 bases from V and 5 bases from J, leaving 17 bases between. The length of the CDR3 is 14 residues. Germline lookup yields CDR1 SNHLY and CDR2 FYNNEI. CDR3 nucleotides: TGTGCCAGCATTGACGGGGGTATGAGGACTGAAGCTTTCTTT. Protein product: CASIDGGMRTEAFF.

The genes are TRBV4-2 and TRBJ2-5; possibly TRBD2 for D (5 bases). This CDR3 spans 14 amino acids. The ends were cut back, 1 base at V and 2 bases at J, with 8 bases in the middle. Per the germline V gene, CDR1 is LGHNA and CDR2 is YNFKEQ. In DNA form, the CDR3 reads TGTGCCAGCAGCCAAGCGGAGGATCAAGAGACCCAGTACTTC. Translated: CASSQAEDQETQYF.

The chain has TRBV2 and TRBJ1-1; 7 bases align to TRBD1. The germline V gene encodes CDR1 SNHLY and CDR2 FYNNEI. The trim removed 6 bases at V and 1 base at J, leaving 2 bases unmatched. The CDR3 length is 13 residues. The CDR3 loop reads CASRDRTNTEAFF. The CDR3 DNA sequence: TGTGCCAGCAGGGACAGGACGAACACTGAAGCTTTCTTT.

This clone was found once. This chain connects TRBV7-9 to TRBJ1-3; no firm D call. CDR3 length: 13 amino acids. Germline CDR1 and CDR2: SEHNR and FQNEAQ (reference sequence). V was shortened by 5 bases and J by 2 bases, with 7 bases between the two germline ends. CDR3: CASSAPPGNTIYF. The CDR3 nucleotides are TGTGCCAGCAGCGCCCCCCCTGGAAACACCATATATTTT.

V gene TRBV3-1 (or the pseudogene TRBV3-2) combines with J gene TRBJ1-1, with 9 nucleotides matching TRBD1. The CDR3 extends over 14 amino acids. J lost 11 bases, V lost 2 bases, and 9 bases had no gene match. Germline V gene data show CDR1 as LGHDT and CDR2 as YNNKEL (reference sequence). CDR3 in DNA: TGTGCCAGCAGCCAACCGGGACAGGGCGTCTCGGCTTTCTTT. It encodes CASSQPGQGVSAFF.

V and J are TRBV6-2 or TRBV6-3 and TRBJ2-1; possible D gene TRBD1, 5 bases. Germline CDR1 and CDR2: MNHEY and SVGEGT. The V end lost 0 bases, the J end lost 5 bases, and 11 bases lay between the germline ends. The CDR3 has 15 amino acids. The CDR3 nucleotides are TGTGCCAGCAGTTACTCCGGAGCACAGGACAATGAGCAGTTCTTC. This gives the protein CASSYSGAQDNEQFF.

The rearrangement uses TRBV9 and TRBJ2-3; TRBD2 is a possible D gene (5 bases). Deletions cut 3 bases from V and 1 base from J, with 15 bases between. In germline, CDR1 is SGDLS, CDR2 YYNGEE. The CDR3 is 16 residues long. The CDR3 DNA is TGTGCCAGCAGCGGAGGACTGGGGTTGGGCACAGATACGCAGTATTTT. It specifies CASSGGLGLGTDTQYF. Supplemented by reference TRBV9 and TRBJ2-3, the full variable domain reads DSGVTQTPKHLITATGQRVTLRCSPRSGDLSVYWYQQSLDQGLQFLIQYYNGEERAKGNILERFSAQQFPDLHSELNLSSLELGDSALYFCASSGGLGLGTDTQYFGPGTRLTVL.

This rearrangement joins TRBV5-1 to TRBJ2-5, with 7 positions matching TRBD2. Germline values: CDR1 SGHRS, CDR2 YFSETQ. The CDR3 has 14 amino acids. V was clipped by 2 bases and J by 3 bases; unmatched bases: 4. The CDR3 is CASSFGAGEETQYF. CDR3 in DNA: TGCGCCAGCAGCTTCGGCGCGGGAGAAGAGACCCAGTACTTC.

The CDR3, as DNA: TGCGCCAGCAGCCCCGACTTGGGACGCGAGCAGTACTTC. Translating it yields CASSPDLGREQYF. The chain is built from TRBV5-1 and TRBJ2-7; possibly TRBD1 or TRBD2 for D (5 bases each). Germline lookup yields CDR1 SGHRS and CDR2 YFSETQ. CDR3 length: 13 amino acids. The V gene lost 4 bases and the J gene lost 6 bases, with 14 bases spanning the gap.

The rearrangement joins TRBV6-6 to TRBJ1-5; maybe TRBD1 (5 bases). There are 13 residues in the CDR3. Germline values: CDR1 MNHNY, CDR2 SVGAGI (reference sequence). The V and J ends lost 8 bases and 6 bases respectively, with 14 bases between them. The CDR3 region has the DNA TGTGCCAGCTCGGGAGGGGCTGGTCAGCCCCAGCATTTT. Protein sequence: CASSGGAGQPQHF.

The J gene is TRBJ1-1, the V gene TRBV7-9, with a weak D call TRBD1 (6 bases). The CDR3 length is 15 residues. CDR1 SEHNR and CDR2 FQNEAQ come from the germline V gene (reference sequence). Trimming removed 5 bases from V and 4 bases from J, with 17 bases in between. The CDR3 loop is CASSSPRGGGTEAFF. CDR3 sequence (DNA): TGTGCCAGCAGCAGCCCCAGGGGAGGGGGCACTGAAGCTTTCTTT.

The chain has TRBV28 and TRBJ2-3; D may be TRBD1 or TRBD2 (6 bases each). Germline V gene data show CDR1 as MDHEN and CDR2 as SYDVKM. V was pared by 6 bases and J by 0 bases, with 16 bases between. CDR3 length: 16 amino acids. The CDR3 protein is CASSLLTGTSTDTQYF. The DNA of the CDR3 is TGTGCCAGCAGCTTACTAACAGGGACTAGCACAGATACGCAGTATTTT.

The rearrangement links TRBV10-3 to TRBJ1-1; D is unresolved. Looked up from germline, CDR1 is ENHRY and CDR2 is SYGVKD. This CDR3 spans 13 amino acids. Trimming took 6 bases from V and 5 from J, leaving 13 bases between them. CDR3 nucleotides: TGTGCCATCAGCCGAGGAGGTGGGACTGAAGCTTTCTTT. Protein sequence: CAISRGGGTEAFF.

This chain links TRBV2 with TRBJ2-7; possible D gene TRBD1, 5 bases. Germline CDR1 reads SNHLY; CDR2 reads FYNNEI. The CDR3 extends over 13 amino acids. Deletions cut 2 bases from V and 3 bases from J, with 8 bases between. The DNA of the CDR3 is TGTGCCAGCAGTGAATGGCAGGGCTACGAGCAGTACTTC. Residues: CASSEWQGYEQYF.

The chain carries TRBV14 and TRBJ2-1; the D gene is possibly TRBD2 (6 bases). Germline V gene data show CDR1 as SGHDN and CDR2 as FVKESK. The V and J ends lost 1 base and 8 bases respectively, with 12 bases between them. This CDR3 is 14 amino acids long. CDR3 bases: TGTGCCAGCAGCCAAGGGTCGGGGGTGGATGAGCAGTTCTTC. This translates into CASSQGSGVDEQFF.

The chain combines TRBV2 with TRBJ2-5; 13 positions match TRBD2. J was trimmed by 4 bases and V by 4 bases; bases with no gene match: 9. The CDR3 length is 17 residues. From germline, CDR1 is SNHLY and CDR2 FYNNEI. The CDR3 DNA follows: TGTGCCAGCAGTGGGGGACTAGCGGGATCCTTGACAGAGACCCAGTACTTC. Translated: CASSGGLAGSLTETQYF.

This clone was counted once. The chain links TRBV3-1 (or the pseudogene TRBV3-2) to TRBJ2-3; D may be TRBD2 (5 bases). The length of the CDR3 is 14 residues. V shed 0 bases and J shed 4 bases, with 8 bases lying between them. Germline V gene sequence: CDR1 LGHDT, CDR2 YNNKEL (reference sequence). The CDR3 nucleotides read TGTGCCAGCAGCCAAGATCCGGGATCAGATACGCAGTATTTT. As protein: CASSQDPGSDTQYF.

The V call is TRBV2, the J call TRBJ1-1; TRBD1 is a possible D gene (5 bases). V lost 7 bases and J lost 8, with 20 bases in between. Germline lookup yields CDR1 SNHLY and CDR2 FYNNEI. This CDR3 has 14 residues. CDR3 region: CASKQGSVRGEAFF. In DNA form, the CDR3 reads TGTGCCAGCAAGCAGGGATCAGTGAGAGGGGAAGCTTTCTTT.

J is TRBJ1-2 and V is TRBV7-2; D is ambiguous. The CDR3 is made up of 12 amino acids. Germline V CDR1 and CDR2: SGHTA, FQGNSA. V lost 5 bases and J lost 8, with 12 bases in between. This CDR3 reads CASSLGDSGYTF. CDR3 DNA sequence: TGTGCCAGCAGCCTCGGGGATTCCGGCTACACCTTC. The variable domain in full, completed from reference TRBV7-2 and TRBJ1-2, reads GAGVSQSPSNKVTEKGKDVELRCDPISGHTALYWYRQSLGQGLEFLIYFQGNSAPDKSGLPSDRFSAERTGGSVSTLTIQRTQQEDSAVYLCASSLGDSGYTFGSGTRLTVV.

This clone has more than one count but fewer than ten. The chain uses TRBV3-1 (or the pseudogene TRBV3-2) and TRBJ2-4; TRBD2 is a possible D gene (6 bases). V lost 1 base to trimming and J lost 0 bases, with 10 bases between them. CDR1 LGHDT and CDR2 YNNKEL come from the germline V gene (reference sequence). The CDR3 spans 16 residues. Here the CDR3 DNA reads TGTGCCAGCAGCCAAGGGGCGGGGCAAGCCAAAAACATTCAGTACTTC. Translated, it gives CASSQGAGQAKNIQYF.

The V and J genes are TRBV12-3 or TRBV12-4 and TRBJ1-1, with 7 bases fitting TRBD1. V lost 4 bases, J lost 9 bases, and 8 bases stayed unmatched. The CDR3 spans 13 residues. CDR3 DNA: TGTGCCAGCAGTTCCGGGACAGCTGGAAAAGCTTTCTTT. Its protein product is CASSSGTAGKAFF.

This clone came up a few times. The genes are TRBV12-3 or TRBV12-4 and TRBJ1-1; a weak D match, TRBD1 (5 bases). The CDR3 length is 13 residues. Trimming took 3 bases from V and 12 from J, leaving 17 bases between them. CDR3 amino acids: CASSLAGKRESFF. The CDR3 DNA sequence: TGTGCCAGCAGTTTGGCAGGGAAAAGAGAATCTTTCTTT.

This chain joins TRBV3-1 (or the pseudogene TRBV3-2) and TRBJ1-5, with 7 bases fitting TRBD1. V lost 5 bases and J lost 9; bases outside the gene matches: 7. CDR3 length: 13 amino acids. Germline CDR1 reads LGHDT; CDR2 reads YNNKEL (reference sequence). The DNA for the CDR3 is TGTGCCAGCAGCTCTCGACAGGGTTCGCCCCAGCATTTT. Translated, it gives CASSSRQGSPQHF.

The chain couples TRBV11-2 to TRBJ2-1; D gene uncertain. Germline CDR1 is SGHAT and CDR2 is FQNNGV. This CDR3 is built from 14 residues. V shed 2 bases and J shed 7 bases, with 12 bases lying between them. The CDR3 nucleotides are TGTGCCAGCAGCTTAACTCAGCCGCTGAATGAGCAGTTCTTC. The encoded protein is CASSLTQPLNEQFF.

In this sample, this clone turned up once. The chain combines TRBV28 with TRBJ1-1; a possible D gene is TRBD1 (5 bases). The CDR3 has 15 amino acids. The V end lost 5 bases, the J end lost 5 bases, and 18 bases lay between the germline ends. The germline CDR1 and CDR2 sequences are MDHEN and SYDVKM. This chain's CDR3 is CASSPPWGRRTEAFF. In DNA, the CDR3 is TGTGCCAGCAGTCCCCCCTGGGGGAGGAGGACTGAAGCTTTCTTT.

The DNA for the CDR3 is TGTGCCAGTAGTATTAGAGGACAGCCCGGAGAAAAACTGTTTTTT. The encoded protein is CASSIRGQPGEKLFF. V is TRBV19 and J is TRBJ1-4, with D possibly TRBD1 on 6 matching bases. Trimming removed 3 bases from V and 8 bases from J, with 16 bases in between. CDR3 length equals 15 residues. Per germline, CDR1 LNHDA and CDR2 SQIVND (reference sequence). The whole variable domain, filled in from reference TRBV19 and TRBJ1-4, reads DGGITQSPKYLFRKEGQNVTLSCEQNLNHDAMYWYRQDPGQGLRLIYYSQIVNDFQKGDIAEGYSVSREKKESFPLTVTSAQKNPTAFYLCASSIRGQPGEKLFFGSGTQLSVL.